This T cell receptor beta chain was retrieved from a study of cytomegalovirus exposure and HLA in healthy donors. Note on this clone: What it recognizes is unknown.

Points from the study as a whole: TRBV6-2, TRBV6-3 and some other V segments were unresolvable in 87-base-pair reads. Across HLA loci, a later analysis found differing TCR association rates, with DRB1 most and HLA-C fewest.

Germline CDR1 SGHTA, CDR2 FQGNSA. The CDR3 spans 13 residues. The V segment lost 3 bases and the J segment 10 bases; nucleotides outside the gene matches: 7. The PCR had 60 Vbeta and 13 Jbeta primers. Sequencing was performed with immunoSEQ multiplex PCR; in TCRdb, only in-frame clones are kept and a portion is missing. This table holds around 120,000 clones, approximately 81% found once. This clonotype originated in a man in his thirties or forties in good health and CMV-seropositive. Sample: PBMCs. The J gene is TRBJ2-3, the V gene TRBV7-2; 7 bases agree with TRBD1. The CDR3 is CASSFTTGSAQYF. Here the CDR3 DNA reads TGTGCCAGCAGCTTCACGACAGGGTCAGCGCAGTATTTT.